Shown below are 27 T cell receptor beta chains from a single sample sequenced in a study of glioma-infiltrating T cells after dendritic cell vaccination. Generated by immunoSEQ multiplex PCR, the TCRdb table keeps only in-frame clones and is missing some. The table records tens of thousands of clones, about 85% of them present only once. As to time point: after dendritic cell vaccination, including at tumor progression/relapse. The sequencing used blood, collected after dendritic cell vaccination. These receptors came from a human donor with glioblastoma.

Only one count was recorded for this clone. The chain uses TRBV29-1 and TRBJ1-1, with D uncertain. This CDR3 spans 13 amino acids. In germline, CDR1 is SQVTM, CDR2 ANQGSEA. V lost 4 bases, J lost 3 bases, and 12 bases lay in between. The CDR3 here is CSVVRNKDTEAFF. As DNA, the CDR3 is TGCAGCGTTGTGCGGAACAAGGACACTGAAGCTTTCTTT.

Concerning this clone: The same CDR3 arises from other DNA sequences in this sample as well. The rearrangement uses TRBV5-6 and TRBJ2-1, with 7 bases that match TRBD2. This CDR3 has 16 residues. Germline V gene sequence: CDR1 SGHDT, CDR2 YYEEEE. The J segment lost 6 bases and the V segment lost 1 base, leaving 10 bases of the junction unmatched. CDR3 sequence: CASSLIYGGGSNEQFF. CDR3 coding DNA: TGTGCCAGCAGCTTGATTTACGGCGGGGGATCCAATGAGCAGTTCTTC.

This sequence joins TRBV27 and TRBJ1-4, with 9 bases matching TRBD1. From germline, CDR1 is MNHEY and CDR2 SMNVEV (reference sequence). This CDR3 spans 17 amino acids. J gave up 5 bases and V 6 bases, and 13 bases lay outside the gene matches. The CDR3, as DNA: TGTGCCAGCAGCTGGGCCACACCGGGACAGGGAAATGAAAAACTGTTTTTT. It codes for CASSWATPGQGNEKLFF.

The chain is built from TRBV21-1 and TRBJ2-5; the table's D call, TRBD1, has no DNA check behind it. TRBV21-1 is recorded as a pseudogene. The CDR3 extends over 15 amino acids. The CDR3, as DNA: TGTGCCAGCAGTAAGGACAGGGTAGTTGGGGAGACCCAGTACTTC. It translates to CASSKDRVVGETQYF.

The CDR3, as DNA: TGCGCCAGCAGCTTGGTGGACATAAGCACAGATACGCAGTATTTT. The encoded protein is CASSLVDISTDTQYF. This chain connects TRBV5-1 to TRBJ2-3; possible D gene TRBD1, 5 bases. The length of the CDR3 is 15 residues. Looked up from germline, CDR1 is SGHRS and CDR2 is YFSETQ. V lost 0 bases and J lost 0, with 8 bases in between.

The V and J genes are TRBV11-2 and TRBJ1-6, with 7 bases that match TRBD1. Germline-derived CDR1 and CDR2 are SGHAT and FQNNGV. CDR3 size: 18 residues. Germline trimming cut 5 bases from V and 0 bases from J; bases unmatched to any gene: 10. CDR3 in amino acids: CASSLKLQGSSYNSPLHF. DNA of the CDR3: TGTGCCAGCAGCCTTAAATTACAGGGGAGCTCCTATAATTCACCCCTCCACTTT.

This clone was detected only a few times. The J gene is TRBJ1-5, the V gene TRBV6-6; a weak D match, TRBD1 (5 bases). Germline lookup yields CDR1 MNHNY and CDR2 SVGAGI (reference sequence). Trimming took off 6 bases at V and 0 bases at J, with 12 bases between the two ends. The CDR3 consists of 15 residues. The CDR3 DNA reads as TGTGCCAGCAGAATAAGACAGAATAGCAATCAGCCCCAGCATTTT. Encoded protein: CASRIRQNSNQPQHF.

This clone was seen more than once but under ten times. The chain couples TRBV5-1 to TRBJ1-4; D gene uncertain. Between the trimmed V and J ends, which lost 0 bases and 4 bases, there was a span of 7 bases. In germline, CDR1 is SGHRS, CDR2 YFSETQ. The CDR3 covers 14 residues. The DNA of the CDR3 is TGCGCCAGCAGCTTGGAACGGGGTAATGAAAAACTGTTTTTT. Translation: CASSLERGNEKLFF.

The chain couples TRBV9 to TRBJ2-5; 8 nucleotides line up with TRBD2. This CDR3 spans 17 amino acids. Germline CDR1 and CDR2: SGDLS and YYNGEE. The ends lost 0 bases at V and 0 bases at J; junction bases unmatched: 7. The CDR3 spells CASSVGFGGGNQETQYF. The CDR3 DNA follows: TGTGCCAGCAGCGTAGGATTCGGGGGGGGAAACCAAGAGACCCAGTACTTC.

The rearrangement links TRBV27 to TRBJ2-6; 7 bases agree with TRBD1. The CDR3 has 19 amino acids. Germline CDR1 reads MNHEY; CDR2 reads SMNVEV (reference sequence). Trimming took 6 bases from V and 0 from J; bases not matched to a gene: 14. The CDR3 is CASSHSIPGTVSGANVLTF. CDR3 sequence (DNA): TGTGCCAGCAGCCATAGCATACCCGGGACAGTCTCTGGGGCCAACGTCCTGACTTTC.

This sequence joins TRBV5-1 and TRBJ2-3, with D tentatively TRBD1 (6 bases). The V and J ends lost 5 bases and 5 bases respectively, with 18 bases between them. The CDR3 contains 15 residues. Germline V lookup: CDR1 SGHRS, CDR2 YFSETQ. The CDR3 DNA is TGCGCCAGCAGGCGGACGAATAGGGGGTTAGATACGCAGTATTTT. The encoded protein is CASRRTNRGLDTQYF. The entire variable domain, with the rest obtained from reference TRBV5-1 and TRBJ2-3, is as follows: KAGVTQTPRYLIKTRGQQVTLSCSPISGHRSVSWYQQTPGQGLQFLFEYFSETQRNKGNFPGRFSGRQFSNSRSEMNVSTLELGDSALYLCASRRTNRGLDTQYFGPGTRLTVL.

The chain carries TRBV7-2 and TRBJ2-7, with TRBD2 identical over 10 bases. The CDR3 runs to 17 residues. Germline V gene sequence: CDR1 SGHTA, CDR2 FQGNSA. After removal of 2 bases from V and 1 base from J, the junction contained 8 bases not matched to a gene. CDR3 loop: CASSLSSSGGPSYEQYF. The DNA for the CDR3 is TGTGCCAGCAGCTTATCGAGTAGCGGGGGGCCTTCCTACGAGCAGTACTTC.

This clone was detected only a few times. The chain uses TRBV19 and TRBJ1-3, with 7 bases fitting TRBD1. CDR3 length: 15 amino acids. The germline CDR1 and CDR2 sequences are LNHDA and SQIVND (reference sequence). The J segment lost 2 bases and the V segment lost 3 bases, leaving 4 bases of the junction unmatched. CDR3 bases: TGTGCCAGTAGTATGGGACAGCAAACTGGAAACACCATATATTTT. It encodes CASSMGQQTGNTIYF.

This clone came up once. This chain uses TRBV5-5 with TRBJ2-6; D possibly corresponds to TRBD2 (6 bases). Germline V gene lookup returns CDR1 SGHKS and CDR2 YYEKEE (reference sequence). The CDR3 is 17 residues long. Trimming removed 7 bases from V and 0 bases from J, with 17 bases in between. CDR3 in DNA: TGTGCCAGCGAACCGGCGACGCGGGGCTCTGGGGCCAACGTCCTGACTTTC. Residues: CASEPATRGSGANVLTF.

V is TRBV5-6 and J is TRBJ2-3, with D possibly TRBD2 on 5 matching bases. V lost 1 base and J lost 8, with 14 bases in between. The germline gives CDR1 SGHDT, CDR2 YYEEEE. This CDR3 comprises 14 residues. CDR3 loop: CASSLNHARATQYF. In DNA, the CDR3 is TGTGCCAGCAGCTTGAACCATGCGCGGGCTACGCAGTATTTT.

This clone was picked up a small number of times. CDR3 DNA sequence: TGTGCCAGCGTCGGAGGGGGGGTCGGTGAAGCTTTCTTT. Encoded protein: CASVGGGVGEAFF. The V gene is TRBV5-6, the J gene TRBJ1-1; TRBD1 is a possible D gene (6 bases). The length of the CDR3 is 13 residues. The germline CDR1 and CDR2 sequences are SGHDT and YYEEEE. Trimming removed 7 bases from V and 7 bases from J, with 17 bases in between.

The chain employs TRBV6-5 and TRBJ1-2, with TRBD1 identical over 7 bases. Germline assignment: CDR1 MNHEY and CDR2 SVGAGI. There are 15 residues in the CDR3. J lost 0 bases, V lost 5 bases, and 6 bases had no gene match. Written as DNA, the CDR3 is TGTGCCAGCAGTCAAGACAGGGCCACTAACTATGGCTACACCTTC. Translated: CASSQDRATNYGYTF.

V gene TRBV5-1 combines with J gene TRBJ2-1, with a weak D call TRBD1 (7 bases). The V end lost 2 bases, the J end lost 7 bases, and 19 bases lay between the germline ends. Germline CDR1 SGHRS, CDR2 YFSETQ. CDR3 length: 16 amino acids. The CDR3 DNA sequence: TGCGCCAGCAGCTTAGGGGGCGGGGAATCTATAAATGAGCAGTTCTTC. It is translated as CASSLGGGESINEQFF.

J is TRBJ1-2 and V is TRBV7-9; 7 bases agree with TRBD1. CDR1 is SEHNR and CDR2 is FQNEAQ in the germline V gene (reference sequence). Unmatched junction bases numbered 7, after V lost 5 bases and J lost 4 bases. CDR3 size: 14 residues. CDR3 amino acids: CASSTGTEAYGYTF. The CDR3 nucleotides read TGTGCCAGCAGCACCGGGACAGAAGCCTATGGCTACACCTTC.

The chain couples TRBV6-5 to TRBJ2-3; D possibly corresponds to TRBD2 (5 bases). Germline assignment: CDR1 MNHEY and CDR2 SVGAGI. The length of the CDR3 is 13 residues. V gave up 7 bases and J gave up 0 bases, with 8 bases separating them. CDR3 bases: TGTGCCAGCACGCGGGCGAGCACAGATACGCAGTATTTT. Its translation is CASTRASTDTQYF.

Comment on this clone: Sequence at one end of the junction differs from germline and may be a read error. The gene calls are TRBV19 and TRBJ1-2; TRBD1 matches at 7 bases. The germline V gene encodes CDR1 LNHDA and CDR2 SQIVND (reference sequence). The CDR3 is 14 amino acids. The CDR3 is CASSISGTAYGYTF. The CDR3 region has the DNA TGTGCCAGTAGTATCTCCGGGACAGCTTATGGCTACACCTTT.

The gene calls are TRBV6-5 and TRBJ2-3; D may be TRBD1 (5 bases). Trimming took off 6 bases at V and 4 bases at J, with 14 bases between the two ends. Germline loops: CDR1 MNHEY, CDR2 SVGAGI. This CDR3 region has 14 residues. CDR3 in amino acids: CASRRTQGADTQYF. The DNA of the CDR3 is TGTGCCAGCAGAAGAACCCAGGGCGCAGATACGCAGTATTTT.

The gene calls are TRBV7-2 and TRBJ2-1; 11 bases fit TRBD2. J gave up 8 bases and V 6 bases, and 15 bases lay outside the gene matches. This CDR3 is 17 amino acids long. Germline values: CDR1 SGHTA, CDR2 FQGNSA. CDR3 sequence reads: CASRPGGTSGSYHEQFF. In DNA, the CDR3 is TGTGCCAGCAGACCAGGTGGGACTAGCGGCTCCTATCATGAGCAGTTCTTC.

V and J are TRBV5-8 and TRBJ1-2, with D perhaps matching TRBD1 (6 bases). Trimming cost V 0 bases and J 3 bases, with 12 bases left between them. Per germline, CDR1 SGHTS and CDR2 YDEGEE. This CDR3 contains 15 residues. This chain's CDR3 is CASSLEAGVYYGYTF. CDR3 coding DNA: TGTGCCAGCAGCTTGGAGGCAGGGGTTTACTATGGCTACACCTTC.

V and J are TRBV7-9 and TRBJ1-2, with TRBD1 as a possible D gene (6 bases). The CDR3 runs 17 residues. Trimming removed 5 bases from V and 3 bases from J, with 22 bases in between. Germline values: CDR1 SEHNR, CDR2 FQNEAQ (reference sequence). The CDR3 bases are TGTGCCAGCAGCCAACCCCAAGGGGGGGCGCATGACTATGGCTACACCTTC. Translating it yields CASSQPQGGAHDYGYTF.

J is TRBJ1-1 and V is TRBV6-6, with 11 bases lining up with TRBD1. The CDR3 has 15 amino acids. Germline assignment: CDR1 MNHNY and CDR2 SVGAGI (reference sequence). V dropped 2 bases and J dropped 7; count of bases not matched to a gene: 6. CDR3 amino acids: CASSYRDRGVLEAFF. The DNA of the CDR3 is TGTGCCAGCAGTTACCGGGACAGGGGGGTCCTTGAAGCTTTCTTT.

This chain connects TRBV19 to TRBJ1-6; 7 nucleotides line up with TRBD1. Looked up from germline, CDR1 is LNHDA and CDR2 is SQIVND (reference sequence). J lost 0 bases, V lost 5 bases, and 19 bases had no gene match. This CDR3 is built from 21 residues. CDR3 region: CASSPRTPRLTGSSYNSPLHF. The CDR3, as DNA: TGTGCCAGTAGTCCCAGGACCCCGAGACTGACAGGGAGCTCCTATAATTCACCCCTCCACTTT.